These 27 T cell receptor beta chains originate from one sample sequenced in a study of blood T cell repertoires in COVID-19. Assay used: immunoSEQ multiplex PCR; TCRdb lists only in-frame clones, some missing. The top ten hold approximately 5% of the sample, which has about 59,000 clones, roughly 87% seen once. The specimen was peripheral blood. Every receptor here comes from a man at least 80 years old in a cohort sampled during active COVID-19.

V and J are TRBV11-3 and TRBJ2-7, with D maybe TRBD1 (6 bases). The CDR3 has 14 amino acids. Germline CDR1 reads SGHNT; CDR2 reads YENEEA. V was clipped by 5 bases and J by 2 bases, with 13 bases between them. The CDR3 region is CASSQSRGAYEQYF. The CDR3, as DNA: TGTGCCAGCAGCCAGAGCAGGGGAGCCTACGAGCAGTACTTC. The full variable domain, completed using reference TRBV11-3 and TRBJ2-7, is EAGVVQSPRYKIIEKKQPVAFWCNPISGHNTLYWYLQNLGQGPELLIRYENEEAVDDSQLPKDRFSAERLKGVDSTLKIQPAELGDSAVYLCASSQSRGAYEQYFGPGTRLTVT.

This clone appeared once. This chain joins TRBV30 and TRBJ2-7, with 8 bases matching TRBD2. With 0 bases clipped from V and 5 bases from J, the junction kept 9 bases outside the gene matches. Per germline, CDR1 GTSNPN and CDR2 SVGIG (reference sequence). This CDR3 spans 15 amino acids. The CDR3 loop reads CAWSVHGGTRDEQYF. As DNA, the CDR3 is TGTGCCTGGAGTGTACACGGCGGGACTAGGGACGAGCAGTACTTC.

The V call is TRBV12-5, the J call TRBJ1-1; 8 bases match TRBD1. The CDR3 contains 17 residues. The germline CDR1 and CDR2 sequences are LGHNT and FRNRAP. With 0 bases clipped from V and 2 bases from J, the junction kept 8 bases outside the gene matches. CDR3 protein: CASGLVHRGMGNTEAFF. CDR3 nucleotide sequence: TGTGCTAGTGGTTTGGTTCACAGGGGGATGGGAAACACTGAAGCTTTCTTT.

The rearrangement uses TRBV5-1 and TRBJ2-7; 12 bases agree with TRBD2. The CDR3 totals 17 residues. V lost 0 bases and J lost 2; bases outside the gene matches: 6. CDR1 and CDR2 (germline): SGHRS, YFSETQ. The CDR3 here is CASSLARTSGTPYEQYF. Written as DNA, the CDR3 is TGCGCCAGCAGCTTGGCGAGGACTAGCGGGACTCCCTACGAGCAGTACTTC.

The gene calls are TRBV24-1 and TRBJ2-1; D may be TRBD1 (6 bases). V was clipped by 8 bases and J by 6 bases, with 19 bases between them. The CDR3 spans 15 residues. Germline V gene data show CDR1 as KGHDR and CDR2 as SFDVKD. The CDR3 here is CATKQNRANPNEQFF. As DNA, the CDR3 is TGTGCCACCAAACAAAACAGGGCAAATCCCAATGAGCAGTTCTTC.

This rearrangement joins TRBV25-1 to TRBJ1-2; D remains unclear. V was shortened by 1 base and J by 7 bases, with 7 bases between the two germline ends. Germline values: CDR1 MGHDK, CDR2 SYGVNS. CDR3 length: 12 amino acids. The CDR3 DNA reads TGTGCCAGCAGTGAATTACAATTTGGCTACACCTTC. It translates to CASSELQFGYTF.

This clone has just a few counts. The CDR3 nucleotides read TGCGCCAGCAGCTTGGAGACAGGGGGCCACACTGAAGCTTTCTTT. It yields the protein CASSLETGGHTEAFF. V gene TRBV5-1 combines with J gene TRBJ1-1; 10 nucleotides match TRBD1. The CDR3 is 15 residues long. Per germline, CDR1 SGHRS and CDR2 YFSETQ. The junction had 2 bases not matched to a gene; V was cut back by 0 bases and J by 3 bases.

The gene calls are TRBV18 and TRBJ2-5, with 8 bases lining up with TRBD1. This CDR3 contains 16 residues. CDR1 KGHSH and CDR2 LQKENI come from the germline V gene. The V gene end was trimmed by 4 bases and the J gene end by 5 bases; junction bases not matched to a gene: 12. CDR3 DNA sequence: TGTGCCAGCTCACGGGGCCTGACAGGGGCAGGGGAGACCCAGTACTTC. Translated, it gives CASSRGLTGAGETQYF.

The genes are TRBV5-4 and TRBJ1-2, with 8 bases lining up with TRBD1. Germline V gives CDR1 SGHNT, CDR2 YYREEE (reference sequence). This CDR3 comprises 15 residues. With 4 bases clipped from V and 1 base from J, the junction kept 6 bases outside the gene matches. CDR3 in DNA: TGTGCCAGCAGCCCCCGGGACAGGAATAACTATGGCTACACCTTC. It specifies CASSPRDRNNYGYTF.

The CDR3 spells CASSPPRGSGETQYF. For the CDR3, the DNA is TGTGCCAGCAGTCCTCCTAGGGGGTCTGGGGAGACCCAGTACTTC. V and J are TRBV27 and TRBJ2-5; D is possibly TRBD1 (6 bases). The V end was cut by 5 bases, the J end by 5 bases, with 18 bases between. This CDR3 is built from 15 residues. Per germline, CDR1 MNHEY and CDR2 SMNVEV (reference sequence).

The CDR3 reads CASSLGQGAKDSPLHF. Here the CDR3 DNA reads TGTGCCAGCAGCTTGGGGCAGGGGGCGAAGGATTCACCCCTCCACTTT. V and J are TRBV5-4 and TRBJ1-6; 8 nucleotides agree with TRBD1. Germline trimming cut 0 bases from V and 8 bases from J; bases unmatched to any gene: 7. The CDR3 is made up of 16 amino acids. The germline V gene encodes CDR1 SGHNT and CDR2 YYREEE (reference sequence).

This chain connects TRBV7-2 to TRBJ2-7; 10 nucleotides align to TRBD2. Germline V gene sequence: CDR1 SGHTA, CDR2 FQGNSA. The CDR3 contains 16 residues. J gave up 3 bases and V 3 bases, and 8 bases lay outside the gene matches. The CDR3 reads CASSFVAGGILYEQYF. The CDR3 DNA reads TGTGCCAGCAGCTTCGTAGCGGGGGGTATCCTCTACGAGCAGTACTTC. The full variable domain, with the rest looked up from reference TRBV7-2 and TRBJ2-7, is GAGVSQSPSNKVTEKGKDVELRCDPISGHTALYWYRQSLGQGLEFLIYFQGNSAPDKSGLPSDRFSAERTGGSVSTLTIQRTQQEDSAVYLCASSFVAGGILYEQYFGPGTRLTVT.

The CDR3 here is CATSVPDRGPDQPQHF. CDR3 sequence (DNA): TGTGCCACCAGTGTCCCGGACAGGGGGCCAGATCAGCCCCAGCATTTT. This chain joins TRBV24-1 and TRBJ1-5; TRBD1 aligns across 11 bases. CDR3 length equals 16 residues. Losses at the gene ends were 5 bases for V and 5 bases for J; bases not matched to a gene: 7. The germline V gene has CDR1 KGHDR and CDR2 SFDVKD.

This chain links TRBV2 with TRBJ1-3; possible D gene TRBD1, 6 bases. V lost 7 bases and J lost 0, with 13 bases in between. There are 15 residues in the CDR3. Germline loops: CDR1 SNHLY, CDR2 FYNNEI. For the CDR3, the DNA is TGTGCCAGCATGCGGGGGGCCGCCTCTGGAAACACCATATATTTT. It codes for CASMRGAASGNTIYF.

This rearrangement joins TRBV5-5 to TRBJ2-2, with 10 bases identical to TRBD2. The J segment lost 6 bases and the V segment lost 5 bases, leaving 10 bases of the junction unmatched. This CDR3 comprises 16 residues. Germline CDR1 reads SGHKS; CDR2 reads YYEKEE (reference sequence). CDR3 sequence: CASRPPGTSEAGELFF. The CDR3 nucleotides are TGTGCCAGCAGACCTCCCGGGACTAGCGAGGCCGGGGAGCTGTTTTTT.

This sequence joins TRBV11-1 and TRBJ2-3; 9 positions agree with TRBD1. V lost 4 bases, J lost 12 bases, and 2 bases stayed unmatched. CDR1 is SGHAT, CDR2 FQDESV, per germline (reference sequence). CDR3 length: 11 amino acids. CDR3 loop: CASSWDRVQYF. The CDR3 bases are TGTGCCAGCAGCTGGGACAGGGTCCAGTATTTT.

The rearrangement links TRBV15 to TRBJ1-5; D might be TRBD1 (6 bases). Germline CDR1 and CDR2: LNHNV and YYDKDF (reference sequence). This CDR3 spans 16 amino acids. Trimming cost V 0 bases and J 4 bases, with 13 bases left between them. For the CDR3, the DNA is TGTGCCACCAGCAGAGATCCCAGGGGTGGGAATCAGCCCCAGCATTTT. Amino acids: CATSRDPRGGNQPQHF.

This sequence joins TRBV24-1 and TRBJ2-7, with 15 bases that match TRBD2. V lost 3 bases to trimming and J lost 1 base; unmatched junction nucleotides: 6. The germline V gene encodes CDR1 KGHDR and CDR2 SFDVKD. This CDR3 region has 18 residues. The CDR3 DNA reads TGTGCCACCAGTGATACCGGACTAGCGGGAGGGGGGTCCTACGAGCAGTACTTC. This sequence encodes CATSDTGLAGGGSYEQYF.

V gene TRBV18 combines with J gene TRBJ1-2, with TRBD1 identical over 8 bases. The CDR3 runs 13 residues. Germline V gene sequence: CDR1 KGHSH, CDR2 LQKENI. The V and J ends lost 3 bases and 5 bases, in that order; junction bases with no gene match: 2. The DNA of the CDR3 is TGTGCCAGCTCACCGACAGGGGATTATGGCTACACCTTC. Translation: CASSPTGDYGYTF. Drawing the rest from reference TRBV18 and TRBJ1-2, the complete variable domain is NAGVMQNPRHLVRRRGQEARLRCSPMKGHSHVYWYRQLPEEGLKFMVYLQKENIIDESGMPKERFSAEFPKEGPSILRIQQVVRGDSAAYFCASSPTGDYGYTFGSGTRLTVV.

The V gene is TRBV5-1, the J gene TRBJ1-2, with D tentatively TRBD1 (5 bases). CDR1 is SGHRS, CDR2 YFSETQ, per germline. Trimming took 1 base from V and 1 from J, leaving 11 bases between them. The CDR3 loop spans 15 amino acids. This CDR3 is CASSLQSGVNYGYTF. CDR3 nucleotides: TGCGCCAGCAGCTTGCAGTCGGGGGTTAACTATGGCTACACCTTC.

The chain combines TRBV7-2 with TRBJ2-3, with 8 bases identical to TRBD1. This CDR3 contains 14 residues. V gave up 5 bases and J gave up 6 bases; unmatched junction bases: 7. Germline CDR1 reads SGHTA; CDR2 reads FQGNSA. This CDR3 is CASSPTTGGDTQYF. The CDR3 DNA reads TGTGCCAGCAGCCCCACCACAGGGGGGGATACGCAGTATTTT.

This chain joins TRBV3-1 (or the pseudogene TRBV3-2) and TRBJ2-2; D is ambiguous. In germline, CDR1 is LGHDT, CDR2 YNNKEL (reference sequence). V was clipped by 1 base and J by 4 bases, with 13 bases between them. The length of the CDR3 is 16 residues. The CDR3 sequence is CASSQVISSGTGELFF. The CDR3 DNA follows: TGTGCCAGCAGCCAAGTGATTAGTTCGGGCACCGGGGAGCTGTTTTTT.

The rearrangement uses TRBV29-1 and TRBJ2-7; D might be TRBD2 (5 bases). This CDR3 spans 12 amino acids. Trimming removed 8 bases from V and 0 bases from J, with 11 bases in between. Germline V lookup: CDR1 SQVTM, CDR2 ANQGSEA. The DNA of the CDR3 is TGCAGCTACGAGGGCAACTCCTACGAGCAGTACTTC. Amino acids: CSYEGNSYEQYF.

V is TRBV5-1 and J is TRBJ2-7; 10 bases are a match to TRBD1. CDR1 is SGHRS, CDR2 YFSETQ, per germline. V lost 1 base and J lost 6; bases outside the gene matches: 4. The CDR3 spans 14 residues. DNA for the CDR3: TGCGCCAGCAGCTTGAGACAGGGGGCAGGCGAGCAGTACTTC. Its translation: CASSLRQGAGEQYF.

The chain carries TRBV19 and TRBJ2-5; 8 positions agree with TRBD2. V was pared by 8 bases and J by 2 bases, with 7 bases of the junction left unmatched. CDR3 length: 14 residues. Germline values: CDR1 LNHDA, CDR2 SQIVND (reference sequence). The CDR3 nucleotides read TGTGCCAGTGGCCGTCGGGGGGGGCAAGAGACCCAGTACTTC. This encodes CASGRRGGQETQYF.

The CDR3 reads CASRSPGYGYTF. Written as DNA, the CDR3 is TGTGCCAGCAGGTCCCCCGGGTACGGCTACACCTTC. The V call is TRBV27, the J call TRBJ1-2; D gene unclear. V was clipped by 6 bases and J by 8 bases, with 13 bases between them. There are 12 residues in the CDR3. CDR1 and CDR2 (germline): MNHEY, SMNVEV (reference sequence).

The gene calls are TRBV7-2 and TRBJ2-2; D unresolved. The CDR3 is made up of 13 amino acids. The germline V gene has CDR1 SGHTA and CDR2 FQGNSA. V gave up 5 bases and J gave up 2 bases, with 6 bases separating them. The CDR3 here is CASSRDNTGELFF. DNA for the CDR3: TGTGCCAGCAGCCGAGATAACACCGGGGAGCTGTTTTTT.